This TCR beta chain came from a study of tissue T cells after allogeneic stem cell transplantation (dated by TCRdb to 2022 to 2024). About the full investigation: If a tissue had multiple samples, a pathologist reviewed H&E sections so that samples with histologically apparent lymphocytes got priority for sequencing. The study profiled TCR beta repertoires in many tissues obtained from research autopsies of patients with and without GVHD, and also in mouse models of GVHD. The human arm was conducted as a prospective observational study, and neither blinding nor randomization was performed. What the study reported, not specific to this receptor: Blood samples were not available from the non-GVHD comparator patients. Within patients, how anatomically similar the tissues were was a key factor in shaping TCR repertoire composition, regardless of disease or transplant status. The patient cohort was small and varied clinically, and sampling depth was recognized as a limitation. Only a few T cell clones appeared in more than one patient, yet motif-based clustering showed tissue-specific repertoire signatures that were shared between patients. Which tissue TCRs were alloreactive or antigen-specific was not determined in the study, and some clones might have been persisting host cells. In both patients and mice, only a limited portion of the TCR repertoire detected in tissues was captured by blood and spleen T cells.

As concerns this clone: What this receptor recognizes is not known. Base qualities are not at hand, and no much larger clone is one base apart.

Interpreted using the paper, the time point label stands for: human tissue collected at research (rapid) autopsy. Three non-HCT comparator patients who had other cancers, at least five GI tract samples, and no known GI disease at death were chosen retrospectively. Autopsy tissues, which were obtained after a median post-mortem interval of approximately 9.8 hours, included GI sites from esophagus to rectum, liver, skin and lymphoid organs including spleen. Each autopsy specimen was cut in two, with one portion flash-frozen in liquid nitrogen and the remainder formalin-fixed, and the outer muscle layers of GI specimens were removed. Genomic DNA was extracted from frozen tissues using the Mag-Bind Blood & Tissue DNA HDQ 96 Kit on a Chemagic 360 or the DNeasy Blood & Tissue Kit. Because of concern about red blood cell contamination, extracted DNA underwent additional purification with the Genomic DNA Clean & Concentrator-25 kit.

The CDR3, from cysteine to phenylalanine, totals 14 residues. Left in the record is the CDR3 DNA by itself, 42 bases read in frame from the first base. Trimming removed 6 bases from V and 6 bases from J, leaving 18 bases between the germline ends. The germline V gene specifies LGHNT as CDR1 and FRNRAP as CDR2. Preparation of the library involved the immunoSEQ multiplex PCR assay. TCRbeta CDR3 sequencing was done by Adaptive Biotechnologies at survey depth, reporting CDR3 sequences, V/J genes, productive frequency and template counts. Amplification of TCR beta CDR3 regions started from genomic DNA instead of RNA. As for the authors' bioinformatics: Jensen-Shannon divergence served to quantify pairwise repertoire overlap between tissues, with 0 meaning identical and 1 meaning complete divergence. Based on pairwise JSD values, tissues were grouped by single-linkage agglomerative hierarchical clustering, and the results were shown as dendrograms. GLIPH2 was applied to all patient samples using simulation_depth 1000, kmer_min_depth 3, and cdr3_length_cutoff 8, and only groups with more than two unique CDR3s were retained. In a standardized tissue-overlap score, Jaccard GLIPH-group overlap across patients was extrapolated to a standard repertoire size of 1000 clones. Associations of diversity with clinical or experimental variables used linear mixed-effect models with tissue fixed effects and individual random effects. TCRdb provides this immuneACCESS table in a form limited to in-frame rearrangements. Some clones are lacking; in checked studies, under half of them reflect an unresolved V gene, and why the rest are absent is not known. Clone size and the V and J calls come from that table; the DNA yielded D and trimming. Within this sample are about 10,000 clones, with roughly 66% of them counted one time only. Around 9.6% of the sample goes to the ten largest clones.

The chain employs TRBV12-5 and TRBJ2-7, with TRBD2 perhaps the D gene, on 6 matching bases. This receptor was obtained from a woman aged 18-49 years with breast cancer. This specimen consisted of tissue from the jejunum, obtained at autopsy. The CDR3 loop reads CASGSLSSSAEQYF. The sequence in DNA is TGTGCTAGTGGCTCCTTATCGTCTAGCGCCGAGCAGTACTTC.